One and the same sample provided the 21 T cell receptor beta chains below, sequenced in a study of cytotoxic CD8 clonotypes in ibrutinib-treated CLL. Data came from immunoSEQ multiplex PCR; TCRdb stores just in-frame clones and leaves some out. The table has about 200,000 clones, 79% seen once. The sample consisted of PBMCs, taken after 12 months of ibrutinib treatment. All receptors come from a human donor with chronic lymphocytic leukemia.

V gene TRBV11-3 combines with J gene TRBJ2-1; D unclear. The V end was cut by 5 bases, the J end by 10 bases, with 15 bases between. The CDR3 has 13 amino acids. Looked up from germline, CDR1 is SGHNT and CDR2 is YENEEA. The CDR3 sequence is CASSPRLSMEQFF. In nucleotides, the CDR3 is TGTGCCAGCAGCCCCCGACTCTCAATGGAGCAGTTCTTC.

This chain links TRBV19 with TRBJ2-7, with a possible D match to TRBD1 (6 bases). Germline V gene lookup returns CDR1 LNHDA and CDR2 SQIVND (reference sequence). V gave up 10 bases and J gave up 0 bases, with 13 bases separating them. The CDR3 is 13 amino acids. CDR3 sequence: CATTRGGSYEQYF. CDR3 nucleotide sequence: TGTGCCACTACCAGGGGTGGCTCCTACGAGCAGTACTTC.

Here the CDR3 DNA reads TGCGCCAGCAGTCAAACCGTAGAGCGGGCCAGCTCCTACGAGCAGTACTTC. This sequence encodes CASSQTVERASSYEQYF. This chain connects TRBV23-1 to TRBJ2-7, with a weak D call TRBD2 (6 bases). TRBV23-1 is identified as an open reading frame with a role that is uncertain. This CDR3 region has 17 residues. Between the trimmed V and J ends, which lost 2 bases and 0 bases, there was a span of 17 bases.

The rearrangement links TRBV10-1 to TRBJ1-5; unclear D gene. CDR1 is WNHNN, CDR2 SYGVQD, per germline (reference sequence). The CDR3 sequence is 13 residues long. Trimming removed 3 bases at V and 5 bases at J, with 8 bases between. The CDR3 sequence is CASSDTGDQPQHF. DNA of the CDR3: TGCGCCAGCAGTGATACCGGGGATCAGCCCCAGCATTTT.

The rearrangement uses TRBV12-1 and TRBJ2-7; TRBD2 reflects the table's D call only, with no check against the DNA. TRBV12-1 is a known pseudogene. The CDR3 is 19 amino acids. CDR3 amino acids: CASSFAGTPGNLASYEQYF. CDR3 nucleotides: TGTGCCAGCAGCTTCGCCGGGACTCCCGGTAACTTAGCCTCCTACGAGCAGTACTTC.

The V gene is TRBV10-1, the J gene TRBJ2-7, with a tentative D call TRBD2 (6 bases). CDR3 length: 14 amino acids. V lost 2 bases to trimming and J lost 3 bases, with 11 bases between them. Germline V gives CDR1 WNHNN, CDR2 SYGVQD (reference sequence). The CDR3, as DNA: TGCGCCAGCAGTGAGATTCGGGGGAGCTACGAGCAGTACTTC. It translates to CASSEIRGSYEQYF.

The table lists this clone with a few counts. V gene TRBV5-1 combines with J gene TRBJ2-1; 9 nucleotides match TRBD1. Trimming removed 0 bases from V and 2 bases from J; junction bases left unmatched: 3. The CDR3 is 16 residues long. CDR1 is SGHRS, CDR2 YFSETQ, per germline. The CDR3 here is CASSLERDRAYNEQFF. CDR3 sequence (DNA): TGCGCCAGCAGCTTGGAAAGGGACAGGGCCTACAATGAGCAGTTCTTC. Supplemented by reference TRBV5-1 and TRBJ2-1, the full variable domain reads KAGVTQTPRYLIKTRGQQVTLSCSPISGHRSVSWYQQTPGQGLQFLFEYFSETQRNKGNFPGRFSGRQFSNSRSEMNVSTLELGDSALYLCASSLERDRAYNEQFFGPGTRLTVL.

The chain joins TRBV10-3 to TRBJ2-1; D ambiguous. Trimming removed 0 bases from V and 9 bases from J, with 12 bases in between. Looked up from germline, CDR1 is ENHRY and CDR2 is SYGVKD. The CDR3 loop spans 14 amino acids. DNA of the CDR3: TGTGCCATCAGTGAGTCGAGATTAGTAAGTGAGCAGTTCTTC. It translates to CAISESRLVSEQFF.

This chain uses TRBV9 with TRBJ2-7; 8 positions agree with TRBD2. V was clipped by 1 base and J by 3 bases; unmatched bases: 15. The germline V gene has CDR1 SGDLS and CDR2 YYNGEE. This CDR3 region has 18 residues. This CDR3 reads CASSVSGGSGGPSYEQYF. CDR3 nucleotide sequence: TGTGCCAGCAGCGTATCGGGAGGGTCTGGGGGGCCAAGCTACGAGCAGTACTTC.

V is TRBV30 and J is TRBJ2-3; unclear D gene. The V and J ends lost 3 bases and 2 bases respectively, with 9 bases between them. Germline-derived CDR1 and CDR2 are GTSNPN and SVGIG (reference sequence). This CDR3 is 13 amino acids long. CDR3 bases: TGTGCCTGGAGGAGACCTGCCACAGATACGCAGTATTTT. It specifies CAWRRPATDTQYF.

The chain has TRBV7-9 and TRBJ2-7; D is possibly TRBD1 (6 bases). The CDR3 sequence is 16 residues long. Germline V gene lookup returns CDR1 SEHNR and CDR2 FQNEAQ (reference sequence). V was trimmed by 5 bases and J by 2 bases, leaving 19 bases between them. CDR3 nucleotides: TGTGCCAGCAGCACCGGGCCCCAGGGGCTTCCCTACGAGCAGTACTTC. Its protein product is CASSTGPQGLPYEQYF. The variable domain in full, with the rest retrieved from reference TRBV7-9 and TRBJ2-7, is DTGVSQNPRHKITKRGQNVTFRCDPISEHNRLYWYRQTLGQGPEFLTYFQNEAQLEKSRLLSDRFSAERPKGSFSTLEIQRTEQGDSAMYLCASSTGPQGLPYEQYFGPGTRLTVT.

The chain has TRBV18 and TRBJ2-7, with a tentative D call TRBD2 (6 bases). Germline CDR1 and CDR2: KGHSH and LQKENI. CDR3 size: 14 residues. Trimming pared 6 bases from V and 5 bases from J, leaving 17 bases between. The CDR3 sequence: CASSPGLAGHEQYF. CDR3 nucleotides: TGTGCCAGCTCCCCGGGTCTGGCGGGACACGAGCAGTACTTC.

This chain's CDR3 is CASSSGTGDGNTIYF. The CDR3, as DNA: TGCGCCAGCAGCTCTGGGACAGGGGACGGAAACACCATATATTTT. This chain connects TRBV5-1 to TRBJ1-3, with 10 nucleotides matching TRBD1. The CDR3 spans 15 residues. V lost 3 bases, J lost 4 bases, and 4 bases stayed unmatched. Germline lookup yields CDR1 SGHRS and CDR2 YFSETQ. Full variable domain (outside the CDR3, taken from reference TRBV5-1 and TRBJ1-3): KAGVTQTPRYLIKTRGQQVTLSCSPISGHRSVSWYQQTPGQGLQFLFEYFSETQRNKGNFPGRFSGRQFSNSRSEMNVSTLELGDSALYLCASSSGTGDGNTIYFGEGSWLTVV.

V gene TRBV19 combines with J gene TRBJ2-2; D is undetermined. The germline V gene has CDR1 LNHDA and CDR2 SQIVND (reference sequence). V lost 3 bases and J 7 bases, leaving 6 bases between the germline ends. The CDR3 extends over 12 amino acids. The CDR3 loop reads CASSMRGGELFF. CDR3 sequence (DNA): TGTGCCAGTAGTATGCGCGGCGGGGAGCTGTTTTTT. The whole variable domain, filled in from reference TRBV19 and TRBJ2-2, reads DGGITQSPKYLFRKEGQNVTLSCEQNLNHDAMYWYRQDPGQGLRLIYYSQIVNDFQKGDIAEGYSVSREKKESFPLTVTSAQKNPTAFYLCASSMRGGELFFGEGSRLTVL.

This clone showed up just once. CDR3 in amino acids: CASSDTVETQYF. CDR3 DNA: TGTGCCAGCAGTGATACCGTGGAGACCCAGTACTTC. V gene TRBV2 combines with J gene TRBJ2-5; no firm D call. The germline V gene has CDR1 SNHLY and CDR2 FYNNEI. This CDR3 comprises 12 residues. V gave up 3 bases and J gave up 5 bases, with 7 bases separating them. Combining the CDR3 with reference TRBV2 and TRBJ2-5 gives the whole variable domain EPEVTQTPSHQVTQMGQEVILRCVPISNHLYFYWYRQILGQKVEFLVSFYNNEISEKSEIFDDQFSVERPDGSNFTLKIRSTKLEDSAMYFCASSDTVETQYFGPGTRLLVL.

The chain employs TRBV6-7 and TRBJ1-2, with 7 bases that match TRBD1. TRBV6-7 has ORF status, its function being uncertain. The V gene end was trimmed by 8 bases and the J gene end by 7 bases; junction bases not matched to a gene: 13. This CDR3 spans 14 amino acids. CDR3 DNA sequence: TGTGCCAGCCCCTATAGACAGGGACGAGGTGGCTACACCTTC. Residues: CASPYRQGRGGYTF.

The V call is TRBV27, the J call TRBJ2-7; unclear D gene. Germline V gene sequence: CDR1 MNHEY, CDR2 SMNVEV (reference sequence). Trimming took 6 bases from V and 3 from J, leaving 6 bases between them. The length of the CDR3 is 11 residues. This CDR3 reads CASSHNYEQYF. Written as DNA, the CDR3 is TGTGCCAGCAGCCATAACTACGAGCAGTACTTC.

The chain links TRBV27 to TRBJ2-2, with D perhaps TRBD1 or TRBD2 (5 bases each). The CDR3 length is 15 residues. Trimming pared 3 bases from V and 6 bases from J, leaving 14 bases between. The germline V gene encodes CDR1 MNHEY and CDR2 SMNVEV (reference sequence). The DNA of the CDR3 is TGTGCCAGCAGTTTTGGGGGTCTACCCCCCGGGGAGCTGTTTTTT. Amino acids: CASSFGGLPPGELFF.

V is TRBV10-3 and J is TRBJ1-3, with unresolved D. This CDR3 spans 12 amino acids. V lost 10 bases and J lost 1, with 8 bases in between. Per germline, CDR1 ENHRY and CDR2 SYGVKD. The CDR3 coding sequence is TGTGCCAGAAACAAGTCTGGAAACACCATATATTTT. It yields the protein CARNKSGNTIYF.

Details on this clone: This sample also contains other DNA sequences that code for the same CDR3. V and J are TRBV19 and TRBJ2-1, with D perhaps TRBD2 (6 bases). Trimming pared 7 bases from V and 0 bases from J, leaving 10 bases between. CDR3 size: 14 residues. The V gene's germline CDR1 is LNHDA and CDR2 SQIVND (reference sequence). The CDR3 is CASTPGGSYNEQFF. CDR3 in DNA: TGTGCCAGTACTCCCGGGGGCTCCTACAATGAGCAGTTCTTC.

This clone has ten or more counts. CDR3 nucleotide sequence: TGTGCCAGCAGCTCACGGGGCTTTACTAGGACTGGGGCCAACGTCCTGACTTTC. Amino acid sequence: CASSSRGFTRTGANVLTF. V and J are TRBV7-9 and TRBJ2-6; D possibly matches TRBD1 or TRBD2 (5 bases each). CDR1 and CDR2 from the germline V gene are SEHNR and FQNEAQ (reference sequence). With 4 bases removed from V and 2 bases from J, the gap between germline ends came to 18 bases. The CDR3 length is 18 residues.